Presented here are 28 T cell receptor beta chains from one specimen sequenced in a study of cytomegalovirus exposure and HLA in healthy donors. The PCR ran on 60 Vbeta and 13 Jbeta primers. TCRdb's table, derived via immunoSEQ multiplex PCR, lists solely in-frame clones and lacks some. The sample includes tens of thousands of clones, 84% of them seen just once. Input material: PBMCs. The receptors here all came from a man between 65 and 85 years old in good health and CMV-seropositive.

The J gene is TRBJ2-5, the V gene TRBV5-1; 8 bases are shared with TRBD2. The CDR3 loop spans 15 amino acids. Trimming at V came to 4 bases and at J to 5 bases, leaving 10 bases not matched to a gene. In germline, CDR1 is SGHRS, CDR2 YFSETQ. In nucleotides, the CDR3 is TGCGCCAGCAGCCGACTTGGCGGGGGGCGGGAGACCCAGTACTTC. Translated: CASSRLGGGRETQYF. Variable domain in full (rest from reference TRBV5-1 and TRBJ2-5): KAGVTQTPRYLIKTRGQQVTLSCSPISGHRSVSWYQQTPGQGLQFLFEYFSETQRNKGNFPGRFSGRQFSNSRSEMNVSTLELGDSALYLCASSRLGGGRETQYFGPGTRLLVL.

The rearrangement uses TRBV5-1 and TRBJ1-1; 7 bases are a match to TRBD1. The CDR3 length is 16 residues. With V trimmed by 3 bases and J by 1 base, 9 bases remained unmatched. Germline assignment: CDR1 SGHRS and CDR2 YFSETQ. The CDR3 region is CASSSDGTARNTEAFF. The CDR3 bases are TGCGCCAGCAGCTCTGATGGGACAGCCCGGAACACTGAAGCTTTCTTT. The complete variable domain, with remaining parts taken from reference TRBV5-1 and TRBJ1-1, reads KAGVTQTPRYLIKTRGQQVTLSCSPISGHRSVSWYQQTPGQGLQFLFEYFSETQRNKGNFPGRFSGRQFSNSRSEMNVSTLELGDSALYLCASSSDGTARNTEAFFGQGTRLTVV.

The chain is built from TRBV18 and TRBJ1-5; 9 bases are shared with TRBD1. CDR1 is KGHSH, CDR2 LQKENI, per germline. The V segment lost 5 bases and the J segment 0 bases; nucleotides outside the gene matches: 2. This CDR3 comprises 15 residues. CDR3 nucleotide sequence: TGTGCCAGCTCAGGGACAGGGTATAGCAATCAGCCCCAGCATTTT. Protein product: CASSGTGYSNQPQHF.

The chain carries TRBV7-6 and TRBJ1-2, with 9 bases matching TRBD1. The CDR3 is 14 residues long. CDR1 is SGHVS and CDR2 is FNYEAQ in the germline V gene. With V trimmed by 4 bases and J by 4 bases, 4 bases remained unmatched. In DNA, the CDR3 is TGTGCCAGCAGCTCAGGACAGGGGAGCTATGGCTACACCTTC. Amino acid sequence: CASSSGQGSYGYTF.

The V gene is TRBV18, the J gene TRBJ2-5; possibly TRBD2 for D (5 bases). The CDR3 runs to 15 residues. Trimming left V 3 bases short and J 0 bases short, with 11 bases between. Per the germline V gene, CDR1 is KGHSH and CDR2 is LQKENI. The CDR3 DNA reads as TGTGCCAGCTCACCCCGAGGGAGCAACCAAGAGACCCAGTACTTC. This codes for CASSPRGSNQETQYF.

The rearrangement links TRBV18 to TRBJ1-2; the match to TRBD1 covers 11 bases. Looked up from germline, CDR1 is KGHSH and CDR2 is LQKENI. CDR3 length: 15 amino acids. V was clipped by 1 base and J by 2 bases; unmatched bases: 0. In DNA, the CDR3 is TGTGCCAGCTCACCACGGACAGGGGGCAACTATGGCTACACCTTC. As protein: CASSPRTGGNYGYTF.

This chain uses TRBV2 with TRBJ2-7, with TRBD2 identical over 7 bases. The germline V gene encodes CDR1 SNHLY and CDR2 FYNNEI. The CDR3 has 13 amino acids. Unmatched junction bases numbered 5, after V lost 7 bases and J lost 2 bases. CDR3 residues: CASTAAGAYEQYF. Written as DNA, the CDR3 is TGTGCCAGCACCGCGGCGGGGGCCTACGAGCAGTACTTC.

The chain is built from TRBV5-1 and TRBJ2-3, with 11 bases aligning to TRBD2. Germline CDR1 is SGHRS and CDR2 is YFSETQ. Trimming at V came to 3 bases and at J to 3 bases, leaving 3 bases not matched to a gene. The CDR3 covers 15 residues. CDR3 DNA: TGCGCCAGCAGCTCCCCTAGCGGGGGGACAGATACGCAGTATTTT. It codes for CASSSPSGGTDTQYF.

The chain couples TRBV27 to TRBJ1-2, with a tentative D call TRBD1 (6 bases). Between the trimmed V and J ends, which lost 7 bases and 7 bases, there was a span of 13 bases. CDR3 length: 12 residues. The V gene's germline CDR1 is MNHEY and CDR2 SMNVEV (reference sequence). The CDR3 DNA sequence: TGTGCCAGCACCGACAGGCAGGGTGGCTACACCTTC. This codes for CASTDRQGGYTF.

The rearrangement uses TRBV30 and TRBJ1-1, with TRBD1 as a possible D gene (5 bases). The V end was cut by 6 bases, the J end by 0 bases, with 11 bases between. In germline, CDR1 is GTSNPN, CDR2 SVGIG (reference sequence). The CDR3 length is 13 residues. This CDR3 is CACQGQMNTEAFF. The CDR3 DNA sequence: TGTGCCTGTCAAGGACAAATGAACACTGAAGCTTTCTTT.

This chain connects TRBV4-2 to TRBJ1-5; D not certain. Germline values: CDR1 LGHNA, CDR2 YNFKEQ. V shed 0 bases and J shed 5 bases, with 8 bases lying between them. CDR3 length equals 14 residues. CDR3 nucleotide sequence: TGTGCCAGCAGCCAAGAGAACCGAGATCAGCCCCAGCATTTT. It yields the protein CASSQENRDQPQHF.

This clone has only a few counts. The rearrangement uses TRBV21-1 and TRBJ1-2; the listed D gene, TRBD1, was not tested against the DNA. TRBV21-1 is an annotated pseudogene. CDR3 size: 15 residues. The CDR3 DNA follows: TGTGCCAGCAGCGCATGGACAGGTTCCAACTATGGCTACACCTTC. This gives the protein CASSAWTGSNYGYTF.

The V gene is TRBV19, the J gene TRBJ1-2; weak D call: TRBD1 (6 bases). This CDR3 spans 13 amino acids. Trimming stripped 5 bases from V and 3 bases from J, with 10 bases between. Germline V lookup: CDR1 LNHDA, CDR2 SQIVND (reference sequence). CDR3 residues: CASSPQGYYGYTF. The CDR3 nucleotides read TGTGCCAGTAGTCCACAGGGCTACTATGGCTACACCTTC.

There are a few counts of this clone. The V gene is TRBV6-5, the J gene TRBJ2-5; no clear D. Trimming left V 2 bases short and J 2 bases short, with 9 bases between. There are 14 residues in the CDR3. Germline loops: CDR1 MNHEY, CDR2 SVGAGI. CDR3 in DNA: TGTGCCAGCAGTTACACCTATTTACAAGAGACCCAGTACTTC. Its translation is CASSYTYLQETQYF.

The rearrangement uses TRBV10-3 and TRBJ2-3, with 9 bases lining up with TRBD1. V shed 11 bases, J shed 7 bases, and the junction held 10 bases outside the gene matches. The CDR3 contains 13 residues. Per the germline V gene, CDR1 is ENHRY and CDR2 is SYGVKD. Here the CDR3 DNA reads TGTGCCTACAGGGGGCTGGAGGGTCATACGCAGTATTTT. Translating it yields CAYRGLEGHTQYF.

The chain uses TRBV10-3 and TRBJ2-7; a possible D gene is TRBD2 (6 bases). The V end lost 0 bases, the J end lost 2 bases, and 11 bases lay between the germline ends. CDR1 is ENHRY and CDR2 is SYGVKD in the germline V gene. The CDR3 is 15 residues long. The CDR3 loop reads CAISESRGVTYEQYF. As DNA, the CDR3 is TGTGCCATCAGTGAGTCGCGGGGAGTGACCTACGAGCAGTACTTC.

This chain uses TRBV2 with TRBJ2-7; D is undetermined. The CDR3 is 13 residues long. Germline V CDR1 and CDR2: SNHLY, FYNNEI. The V gene lost 8 bases and the J gene lost 0 bases, with 11 bases spanning the gap. CDR3 sequence (DNA): TGTGCCAGCCTCTATAGTAACTCCTACGAGCAGTACTTC. It is translated as CASLYSNSYEQYF.

This clone was found a few times. The chain has TRBV6-1 and TRBJ1-3; possibly TRBD1 for D (6 bases). The V gene lost 11 bases and the J gene lost 0 bases, with 11 bases spanning the gap. Germline-derived CDR1 and CDR2 are MNHNS and SASEGT. This CDR3 comprises 13 residues. DNA of the CDR3: TGTGCCTACAGGGCAAACTCTGGAAACACCATATATTTT. This gives the protein CAYRANSGNTIYF.

The chain couples TRBV10-2 to TRBJ2-7, with D maybe TRBD1 (6 bases). Trimming took 0 bases from V and 4 from J, leaving 13 bases between them. Looked up from germline, CDR1 is WSHSY and CDR2 is SAAADI. This CDR3 has 15 amino acids. For the CDR3, the DNA is TGCGCCAGCAGTGAGTCGAACAGGGCCCAATACGAGCAGTACTTC. This encodes CASSESNRAQYEQYF.

In this sample, this clone turned up a few times. The chain uses TRBV25-1 and TRBJ1-4, with a tentative D call TRBD1 (5 bases). V was pared by 1 base and J by 6 bases, with 9 bases between. The CDR3 extends over 14 amino acids. The germline V gene encodes CDR1 MGHDK and CDR2 SYGVNS. The CDR3 DNA is TGTGCCAGCAGTGAATGGGGCACCGATGAAAAACTGTTTTTT. Amino acids: CASSEWGTDEKLFF.

Comment on this clone: The same CDR3 can be traced to other DNA sequences in this sample. The rearrangement links TRBV9 to TRBJ2-6, with D unclear. The CDR3 loop spans 15 amino acids. The germline gives CDR1 SGDLS, CDR2 YYNGEE. Trimming removed 0 bases from V and 0 bases from J, with 4 bases in between. The DNA for the CDR3 is TGTGCCAGCAGCGTAGCCAGCTCTGGGGCCAACGTCCTGACTTTC. It yields the protein CASSVASSGANVLTF.

This rearrangement joins TRBV4-2 to TRBJ2-1, with 12 bases matching TRBD2. Germline CDR1 and CDR2: LGHNA and YNFKEQ. The CDR3 has 15 residues. The V and J ends lost 4 bases and 5 bases, in that order; junction bases with no gene match: 3. CDR3 sequence reads: CASSPSGGAHNEQFF. CDR3 coding DNA: TGTGCCAGCAGCCCTAGCGGGGGGGCCCACAATGAGCAGTTCTTC.

This chain uses TRBV4-1 with TRBJ1-4; possible D gene TRBD1, 5 bases. Germline values: CDR1 MGHRA, CDR2 YSYEKL. This CDR3 has 16 residues. V lost 0 bases, J lost 11 bases, and 19 bases lay in between. CDR3 nucleotide sequence: TGCGCCAGCAGCCAAGATGTAGGGGCGCCTGGTCGGAAACTGTTTTTT. Amino acid sequence: CASSQDVGAPGRKLFF.

The V gene is TRBV2, the J gene TRBJ1-3; D remains unclear. V lost 4 bases and J lost 8, with 9 bases in between. Germline V gives CDR1 SNHLY, CDR2 FYNNEI. The CDR3 consists of 12 residues. CDR3 DNA: TGTGCCAGCAGTGCCGGGAGGGACACCATATATTTT. Translated, it gives CASSAGRDTIYF. Drawing the rest from reference TRBV2 and TRBJ1-3, the complete variable domain is EPEVTQTPSHQVTQMGQEVILRCVPISNHLYFYWYRQILGQKVEFLVSFYNNEISEKSEIFDDQFSVERPDGSNFTLKIRSTKLEDSAMYFCASSAGRDTIYFGEGSWLTVV.

The chain is built from TRBV7-9 and TRBJ1-2; D unclear. The CDR3 covers 14 residues. Germline V lookup: CDR1 SEHNR, CDR2 FQNEAQ (reference sequence). V gave up 4 bases and J gave up 3 bases, with 12 bases separating them. This chain's CDR3 is CASSSGLRHYGYTF. The CDR3 region has the DNA TGTGCCAGCAGCTCGGGTCTCCGGCACTATGGCTACACCTTC.

The chain recombines TRBV4-3 with TRBJ2-7; 12 bases map to TRBD2. Germline CDR1 is LGHNA and CDR2 is YSLEER. The length of the CDR3 is 15 residues. J gave up 4 bases and V 1 base, and 2 bases lay outside the gene matches. The CDR3 protein is CASSQGTSGAYEQYF. The CDR3, as DNA: TGCGCCAGCAGCCAAGGGACTAGCGGGGCTTACGAGCAGTACTTC.

This sequence joins TRBV4-2 and TRBJ1-2, with 8 bases fitting TRBD1. V dropped 0 bases and J dropped 8; count of bases not matched to a gene: 14. The CDR3 is 17 residues long. Per the germline V gene, CDR1 is LGHNA and CDR2 is YNFKEQ. The CDR3 reads CASSQDLRAGGLWGYTF. DNA of the CDR3: TGTGCCAGCAGCCAAGATCTTCGGGCAGGGGGCCTCTGGGGCTACACCTTC.

V usage is TRBV7-3 and J usage is TRBJ2-1; D is ambiguous. Trimming pared 5 bases from V and 6 bases from J, leaving 11 bases between. CDR1 is SGHTA, CDR2 FQGTGA, per germline. There are 13 residues in the CDR3. CDR3 loop: CASSPNYSNEQFF. The CDR3 DNA is TGTGCCAGCAGCCCCAATTATAGCAATGAGCAGTTCTTC.